Listed here are 27 T cell receptor beta chains from one sample, sequenced in a study of shared clonotypes between healthy human individuals. Only CD45RO-negative cells positively selected for CCR7 counted as naive CD8 cells, so terminally differentiated effector memory CD45RA+ cells were excluded. Here immunoSEQ multiplex PCR was the method, and the copy in TCRdb shows in-frame clones only, minus some. The repertoire holds hundreds of thousands of clones, with roughly 96% as singletons. Sequenced: naive CD8+ T cells sorted from blood. The receptors here all came from a woman aged 25-40 years in good health.

This chain connects TRBV2 to TRBJ2-1, with D possibly being TRBD2 (5 bases). CDR1 and CDR2 (germline): SNHLY, FYNNEI. V dropped 11 bases and J dropped 3 bases, with 14 bases sitting between them. The length of the CDR3 is 13 residues. As DNA, the CDR3 is TGTGCCTTACGGACTGCCCTCTACAATGAGCAGTTCTTC. Protein sequence: CALRTALYNEQFF.

V is TRBV27 and J is TRBJ2-7; the D gene is possibly TRBD2 (5 bases). Trimming pared 8 bases from V and 4 bases from J, leaving 18 bases between. CDR1 and CDR2 from the germline V gene are MNHEY and SMNVEV (reference sequence). The CDR3 has 14 residues. The CDR3 is CASCPHGNLYEQYF. The DNA for the CDR3 is TGTGCCAGCTGTCCCCACGGGAATCTGTACGAGCAGTACTTC.

V usage is TRBV13 and J usage is TRBJ1-5; TRBD1 aligns across 7 bases. V shed 5 bases, J shed 0 bases, and the junction held 1 base outside the gene matches. The germline CDR1 and CDR2 sequences are PRHDT and FYEKMQ (reference sequence). The CDR3 consists of 14 residues. The CDR3 region has the DNA TGTGCCAGCAGCGGGGACAGTAGCAATCAGCCCCAGCATTTT. It specifies CASSGDSSNQPQHF.

This chain connects TRBV4-1 to TRBJ2-1; D is tentatively TRBD1 or TRBD2 (6 bases each). Germline values: CDR1 MGHRA, CDR2 YSYEKL. V was shortened by 5 bases and J by 8 bases, with 19 bases between the two germline ends. The CDR3 spans 15 residues. This CDR3 reads CASSAGGGGPYEQFF. As DNA, the CDR3 is TGCGCCAGCAGCGCAGGAGGAGGGGGTCCCTATGAGCAGTTCTTC.

The chain couples TRBV7-9 to TRBJ2-7, with D maybe TRBD2 (6 bases). With 5 bases removed from V and 7 bases from J, the gap between germline ends came to 27 bases. CDR1 is SEHNR, CDR2 FQNEAQ, per germline (reference sequence). The CDR3 sequence is 17 residues long. For the CDR3, the DNA is TGTGCCAGCAGCCCCGCGGGGCCCTCCAAAGCCTACGTGGAGCAGTACTTC. It translates to CASSPAGPSKAYVEQYF. The full variable domain, rest sourced from reference TRBV7-9 and TRBJ2-7, is DTGVSQNPRHKITKRGQNVTFRCDPISEHNRLYWYRQTLGQGPEFLTYFQNEAQLEKSRLLSDRFSAERPKGSFSTLEIQRTEQGDSAMYLCASSPAGPSKAYVEQYFGPGTRLTVT.

The J gene is TRBJ2-7, the V gene TRBV11-2; D remains ambiguous. There are 13 residues in the CDR3. Trimming left V 1 base short and J 4 bases short, with 8 bases between. Germline lookup yields CDR1 SGHAT and CDR2 FQNNGV. The CDR3 region has the DNA TGTGCCAGCAGCTTAGGAGTGGGGTACGAGCAGTACTTC. This sequence encodes CASSLGVGYEQYF.

The chain joins TRBV28 to TRBJ2-1; tentatively, D is TRBD1 (5 bases). Trimming removed 6 bases from V and 3 bases from J, with 9 bases in between. CDR1 MDHEN and CDR2 SYDVKM come from the germline V gene. There are 13 residues in the CDR3. In nucleotides, the CDR3 is TGTGCCAGCAGCCCCGACAGCTACAATGAGCAGTTCTTC. Translating gives CASSPDSYNEQFF.

The chain's CDR3 is CASSHLGEYEQYF. CDR3 nucleotide sequence: TGCGCCAGCAGCCATCTAGGGGAGTACGAGCAGTACTTC. The V gene is TRBV4-1, the J gene TRBJ2-7; possibly TRBD1 or TRBD2 for D (5 bases each). The CDR3 contains 13 residues. Per the germline V gene, CDR1 is MGHRA and CDR2 is YSYEKL. V lost 3 bases to trimming and J lost 4 bases, with 10 bases between them.

This rearrangement joins TRBV15 to TRBJ2-7; D call uncertain. Trimming took 3 bases from V and 2 from J, leaving 8 bases between them. This CDR3 spans 13 amino acids. CDR1 is LNHNV and CDR2 is YYDKDF in the germline V gene (reference sequence). CDR3 sequence reads: CATSSGVAYEQYF. DNA of the CDR3: TGTGCCACCAGCAGTGGGGTAGCCTACGAGCAGTACTTC. Full variable domain (remainder filled in from reference TRBV15 and TRBJ2-7): DAMVIQNPRYQVTQFGKPVTLSCSQTLNHNVMYWYQQKSSQAPKLLFHYYDKDFNNEADTPDNFQSRRPNTSFCFLDIRSPGLGDTAMYLCATSSGVAYEQYFGPGTRLTVT.

CDR3 sequence (DNA): TGCGCCAGCAGCCAATCCTCTGTGTTTGAGTCAGAGCAGTTCTTC. This sequence encodes CASSQSSVFESEQFF. This chain joins TRBV4-1 and TRBJ2-1, with D unresolved. Trimming left V 2 bases short and J 10 bases short, with 18 bases between. Germline V gene data show CDR1 as MGHRA and CDR2 as YSYEKL. The CDR3 is made up of 15 amino acids.

This clone was picked up one time. This rearrangement joins TRBV7-2 to TRBJ2-2, with 12 bases fitting TRBD2. Germline V gene lookup returns CDR1 SGHTA and CDR2 FQGNSA. The CDR3 is 16 amino acids. J was trimmed by 6 bases and V by 5 bases; bases with no gene match: 7. CDR3 amino acids: CASSIGLAGPPGELFF. CDR3 in DNA: TGTGCCAGCAGCATAGGACTAGCGGGGCCTCCCGGGGAGCTGTTTTTT.

V usage is TRBV5-6 and J usage is TRBJ1-1; D not certain. The V gene's germline CDR1 is SGHDT and CDR2 YYEEEE. This CDR3 spans 13 amino acids. Trimming shortened V by 0 bases and J by 4 bases, and 7 bases separated the two germline ends. CDR3 sequence: CASSLDGITEAFF. The CDR3 DNA reads as TGTGCCAGCAGCTTGGATGGGATCACTGAAGCTTTCTTT.

This clone was seen a single time. The chain has TRBV4-1 and TRBJ2-2, with 10 positions matching TRBD2. In germline, CDR1 is MGHRA, CDR2 YSYEKL. The CDR3 sequence is 17 residues long. Germline trimming cut 2 bases from V and 6 bases from J; bases unmatched to any gene: 9. The CDR3 loop reads CASSQKYASGSPGELFF. DNA of the CDR3: TGCGCCAGCAGCCAAAAGTACGCTAGCGGGAGCCCCGGGGAGCTGTTTTTT.

The chain joins TRBV28 to TRBJ2-1; D not certain. Germline lookup yields CDR1 MDHEN and CDR2 SYDVKM. The CDR3 length is 12 residues. V gave up 4 bases and J gave up 13 bases, with 14 bases separating them. The CDR3 region is CASSSDLPAQFF. The CDR3 DNA sequence: TGTGCCAGCAGTTCGGACCTCCCGGCCCAGTTCTTC.

As regards this clone: The junction departs from the called germline gene at one end, perhaps through a read error. J is TRBJ1-5 and V is TRBV27; possibly TRBD1 for D (5 bases). Germline loops: CDR1 MNHEY, CDR2 SMNVEV (reference sequence). The CDR3 contains 14 residues. CDR3: CASSGLGQNQPQNF. In nucleotides, the CDR3 is TGTGCCAGCAGTGGCCTTGGACAAAATCAGCCCCAGAATTTT.

Regarding this clone: Other DNA sequences in the same sample also yield this CDR3. The chain carries TRBV5-4 and TRBJ2-1; no reliable D call. Germline V gene data show CDR1 as SGHNT and CDR2 as YYREEE (reference sequence). The CDR3 totals 13 residues. V was clipped by 1 base and J by 5 bases, with 7 bases between them. The CDR3 here is CASSLSENNEQFF. CDR3 in DNA: TGTGCCAGCAGCTTGTCCGAAAACAATGAGCAGTTCTTC.

The chain combines TRBV4-1 with TRBJ2-3; 10 bases fit TRBD2. There are 15 residues in the CDR3. The germline gives CDR1 MGHRA, CDR2 YSYEKL. J lost 1 base, V lost 8 bases, and 6 bases had no gene match. CDR3 DNA: TGCGCCAGCGCAGAACTAGCGGGACGCACAGATACGCAGTATTTT. Its translation: CASAELAGRTDTQYF.

For this clone: The germline gene is not matched at one end of the junction; a read error may be the cause. V gene TRBV28 combines with J gene TRBJ2-5; D gene unclear. The germline gives CDR1 MDHEN, CDR2 SYDVKM. There are 12 residues in the CDR3. The DNA of the CDR3 is TGTGCCAGCGGTTTCTTTCAAGAGACCCAGTACTTC. Translation gives CASGFFQETQYF.

The chain uses TRBV2 and TRBJ2-7; D unresolved. The V gene lost 4 bases and the J gene lost 3 bases, with 25 bases spanning the gap. The CDR3 has 18 amino acids. Germline V gene data show CDR1 as SNHLY and CDR2 as FYNNEI. For the CDR3, the DNA is TGTGCCAGCAGTGGAGGATTGCGAGGCAGCCCAAGGAGCTACGAGCAGTACTTC. Protein: CASSGGLRGSPRSYEQYF.

The V and J genes are TRBV13 and TRBJ2-7, with D perhaps TRBD2 (5 bases). Trimming took 2 bases from V and 4 from J, leaving 12 bases between them. The germline CDR1 and CDR2 sequences are PRHDT and FYEKMQ (reference sequence). This CDR3 has 14 amino acids. The CDR3, as DNA: TGTGCCAGCAGCTTAATGGTTAGGGAGTACGAGCAGTACTTC. Protein: CASSLMVREYEQYF.

The J gene is TRBJ1-1, the V gene TRBV5-6; TRBD1 matches at 7 bases. The CDR3 is 13 amino acids. Germline CDR1 SGHDT, CDR2 YYEEEE. V gave up 5 bases and J gave up 4 bases; unmatched junction bases: 5. The CDR3 DNA sequence: TGTGCCAGCAGAGAGCCAGGGGGCACTGAAGCTTTCTTT. Translation: CASREPGGTEAFF.

This clone came up once. This chain uses TRBV5-5 with TRBJ1-2, with D possibly TRBD1 on 5 matching bases. The length of the CDR3 is 12 residues. Germline CDR1 reads SGHKS; CDR2 reads YYEKEE (reference sequence). V dropped 5 bases and J dropped 14 bases, with 19 bases sitting between them. CDR3 sequence reads: CASSYLVGDFTF. CDR3 nucleotide sequence: TGTGCCAGCAGTTATCTGGTCGGGGACTTTACCTTC.

This clone was counted a single time. V is TRBV11-2 and J is TRBJ2-2, with D perhaps being TRBD1 or TRBD2 (6 bases each). The CDR3 is 17 residues long. Germline V gene sequence: CDR1 SGHAT, CDR2 FQNNGV. V gave up 2 bases and J gave up 6 bases, with 19 bases separating them. The CDR3 loop is CASSLLSPGAVAGELFF. The DNA for the CDR3 is TGTGCCAGCAGCTTACTCAGCCCGGGGGCGGTAGCCGGGGAGCTGTTTTTT.

V and J are TRBV4-1 and TRBJ1-4, with 7 positions matching TRBD1. CDR3 size: 16 residues. Germline V gene lookup returns CDR1 MGHRA and CDR2 YSYEKL. J was trimmed by 4 bases and V by 3 bases; bases with no gene match: 8. This CDR3 reads CASSQPQGDFNEKLFF. CDR3 DNA: TGCGCCAGCAGCCAGCCCCAGGGGGATTTTAATGAAAAACTGTTTTTT.

The chain joins TRBV7-8 to TRBJ2-5; 10 nucleotides line up with TRBD2. The J call may be mistaken, given a closer DNA end match to TRBJ2-7. Per the germline V gene, CDR1 is SGHVS and CDR2 is FQNEAQ. CDR3 length: 16 residues. The CDR3 sequence is CASSAALAGVVDEQYF. The CDR3 coding sequence is TGTGCCAGCAGCGCGGCGCTAGCGGGAGTAGTCGACGAGCAGTACTTC.

The rearrangement uses TRBV4-2 and TRBJ1-1; D may be TRBD1 (5 bases). Germline loops: CDR1 LGHNA, CDR2 YNFKEQ. Trimming shortened V by 0 bases and J by 7 bases, and 15 bases separated the two germline ends. The CDR3 spans 15 residues. The CDR3 sequence is CASSQDGLGAGEAFF. The CDR3 DNA reads as TGTGCCAGCAGCCAAGACGGTCTAGGGGCAGGTGAAGCTTTCTTT.

The J gene is TRBJ2-5, the V gene TRBV5-4, with no clear D. The DNA end lines up better with TRBJ2-7; the J call may be wrong. Germline assignment: CDR1 SGHNT and CDR2 YYREEE (reference sequence). This CDR3 has 14 amino acids. The CDR3 protein is CASSLDASPYEQYF. CDR3 nucleotide sequence: TGTGCCAGCAGCTTGGACGCTAGTCCCTACGAGCAGTACTTC.